The 16 T cell receptor beta chains presented below share a single source sample, sequenced in a study of molecular identifiers for immune sequencing clone quantification. TCRdb reprocessed the PCR reads with MiXCR, giving one entry per CDR3 protein. The data hold approximately 630,000 distinct CDR3 sequences, with less than 30% observed a single time. Material for sequencing was naive CD8+ T cells from blood, with Jurkat cell RNA spiked in. Subset described: FACS-sorted CD8+CD4-CCR7+CD45RA+ naive T cells. These receptors were collected from a human donor in good health. Some libraries in this study had Jurkat cell RNA spiked in.

Of note for this clonotype: This could be a read error, since a much larger clone is one nucleotide away. The genes are TRBV4-1 and TRBJ1-5; no clear D gene. The V gene lost 0 bases and the J gene lost 9 bases, with 9 bases spanning the gap. CDR1 is MGHRA, CDR2 YSYEKL, per germline. The CDR3 has 13 residues. The CDR3 nucleotides read TGCGCCAGCAGCCAAGATCACCTCCCGCCCCAGCATTTT. Translation gives CASSQDHLPPQHF.

This chain links TRBV6-2 or TRBV6-3 with TRBJ2-5; D unresolved. CDR1 is MNHEY, CDR2 SVGEGT, per germline. Trimming stripped 6 bases from V and 4 bases from J, with 18 bases between. The CDR3 has 15 residues. The CDR3 coding sequence is TGTGCCAGCAGCCCAACCCTGATCCCCAGAGAGACCCAGTACTTC. Translation gives CASSPTLIPRETQYF.

This clonotype has ten or more counts. The chain carries TRBV20-1 and TRBJ2-1, with D perhaps matching TRBD2 (6 bases). The V gene's germline CDR1 is DFQATT and CDR2 SNEGSKA (reference sequence). V lost 1 base and J 5 bases, leaving 9 bases between the germline ends. There are 13 residues in the CDR3. CDR3 sequence reads: CSARVLANNEQFF. In DNA form, the CDR3 reads TGCAGTGCTAGAGTACTAGCTAACAATGAGCAGTTCTTC.

The chain is built from TRBV27 and TRBJ2-3; D assignment may be TRBD1 or TRBD2 (5 bases each). Per germline, CDR1 MNHEY and CDR2 SMNVEV (reference sequence). The CDR3 is made up of 14 amino acids. V was pared by 5 bases and J by 2 bases, with 11 bases between. In DNA form, the CDR3 reads TGTGCCAGCAGTAACGGGGCCCTCACAGATACGCAGTATTTT. This codes for CASSNGALTDTQYF.

The chain recombines TRBV7-6 with TRBJ1-1; D uncertain. The CDR3 extends over 11 amino acids. The germline V gene encodes CDR1 SGHVS and CDR2 FNYEAQ. Trimming shortened V by 6 bases and J by 5 bases, and 7 bases separated the two germline ends. The CDR3 spells CASRGRTEAFF. The CDR3 DNA reads as TGTGCCAGCAGGGGAAGGACTGAAGCTTTCTTT.

This clonotype was picked up many times. The V and J genes are TRBV18 and TRBJ2-3, with a weak D call TRBD1 (5 bases). The CDR3 contains 14 residues. Trimming removed 2 bases from V and 6 bases from J, with 12 bases in between. The germline V gene encodes CDR1 KGHSH and CDR2 LQKENI. The CDR3 region has the DNA TGTGCCAGCTCACCATCCACAGGAACGGATACGCAGTATTTT. Protein product: CASSPSTGTDTQYF.

This clonotype came up once. The chain joins TRBV28 to TRBJ2-5, with TRBD2 matching 9 bases. The length of the CDR3 is 16 residues. Per the germline V gene, CDR1 is MDHEN and CDR2 is SYDVKM. The junction had 8 bases not matched to a gene; V was cut back by 5 bases and J by 1 base. The CDR3 region has the DNA TGTGCCAGCAGTGTATCTGGTAGCGGGAGCCAAGAGACCCAGTACTTC. It translates to CASSVSGSGSQETQYF.

J is TRBJ1-1 and V is TRBV27; possible D gene TRBD1, 5 bases. V was clipped by 8 bases and J by 5 bases, with 21 bases between them. The CDR3 sequence is 15 residues long. Looked up from germline, CDR1 is MNHEY and CDR2 is SMNVEV (reference sequence). The CDR3, as DNA: TGTGCCAGCGGGCTACTTGGGTCTCCAGGGACTGAAGCTTTCTTT. Protein product: CASGLLGSPGTEAFF.

This clonotype was detected ten times or more. The chain has TRBV5-4 and TRBJ2-7; D is perhaps TRBD1 or TRBD2 (5 bases each). Between the trimmed V and J ends, which lost 2 bases and 3 bases, there was a span of 15 bases. Germline lookup yields CDR1 SGHNT and CDR2 YYREEE (reference sequence). The length of the CDR3 is 15 residues. The CDR3 loop reads CASSFSLGGGYEQYF. In nucleotides, the CDR3 is TGTGCCAGCAGCTTTAGTCTCGGTGGGGGCTACGAGCAGTACTTC.

The table lists this clonotype with many counts. The chain uses TRBV11-2 and TRBJ2-3; 8 nucleotides agree with TRBD2. Looked up from germline, CDR1 is SGHAT and CDR2 is FQNNGV. J gave up 0 bases and V 6 bases, and 8 bases lay outside the gene matches. There are 16 residues in the CDR3. CDR3 in amino acids: CASRTIAGPSTDTQYF. The CDR3 region has the DNA TGTGCCAGCAGGACTATAGCGGGGCCTAGCACAGATACGCAGTATTTT.

This clonotype was counted between two and nine times. The chain links TRBV28 to TRBJ2-1; 11 bases map to TRBD2. V dropped 4 bases and J dropped 5; count of bases not matched to a gene: 10. Germline CDR1 reads MDHEN; CDR2 reads SYDVKM. The CDR3 runs 17 residues. In DNA form, the CDR3 reads TGTGCCAGCAGTTCCACGGCGGGACTAGCGGAGGACAATGAGCAGTTCTTC. Protein: CASSSTAGLAEDNEQFF.

In the case of this clonotype: This may stem from a read error, because a much larger clone lies one nucleotide away. The chain recombines TRBV6-6 with TRBJ1-5, with D unresolved. Per the germline V gene, CDR1 is MNHNY and CDR2 is SVGAGI (reference sequence). CDR3 length: 17 residues. V lost 6 bases and J 0 bases, leaving 18 bases between the germline ends. The CDR3 loop is CASSTLEDGSSNQPQHF. The CDR3 DNA follows: TGTGCCAGCAGCACCCTCGAGGATGGGTCTAGCAATCAGCCCCAGCATTTT.

This clonotype was recorded many times. As DNA, the CDR3 is TGCAGTGCCGAGATCCCGTGGGGAGAAAGCACCACAGATACGCAGTATTTT. Amino acid sequence: CSAEIPWGESTTDTQYF. This sequence joins TRBV20-1 and TRBJ2-3; a weak D match, TRBD2 (5 bases). From germline, CDR1 is DFQATT and CDR2 SNEGSKA (reference sequence). Trimming removed 6 bases from V and 2 bases from J, with 24 bases in between. This CDR3 is built from 17 residues.

This clonotype was counted at least ten times. The chain combines TRBV20-1 with TRBJ2-7; 9 bases align to TRBD1. Losses at the gene ends were 0 bases for V and 3 bases for J; bases not matched to a gene: 6. The germline V gene encodes CDR1 DFQATT and CDR2 SNEGSKA (reference sequence). This CDR3 spans 15 amino acids. CDR3 in DNA: TGCAGTGCTAGAGATCGAACAGGGGGCCTCTACGAGCAGTACTTC. This encodes CSARDRTGGLYEQYF.

The chain links TRBV19 to TRBJ1-1; 8 positions match TRBD1. Germline CDR1 LNHDA, CDR2 SQIVND (reference sequence). V was pared by 10 bases and J by 1 base, with 11 bases of the junction left unmatched. The CDR3 contains 15 residues. For the CDR3, the DNA is TGTGCCACGCAGGGGGCCCGATTTTCGAACACTGAAGCTTTCTTT. Protein product: CATQGARFSNTEAFF.

This clonotype was counted a few times. The chain uses TRBV28 and TRBJ2-7; 7 bases line up with TRBD2. With V trimmed by 6 bases and J by 5 bases, 16 bases remained unmatched. CDR1 and CDR2 (germline): MDHEN, SYDVKM. This CDR3 is built from 16 residues. The CDR3 loop reads CASRTSPRVSGDEQYF. The CDR3 nucleotides read TGTGCCAGCAGGACCTCCCCCCGGGTCAGCGGGGACGAGCAGTACTTC.